This T cell receptor (beta chain) originates from a study of T cell repertoires in cytomegalovirus infection. The overall study: The authors relied on CMV epitopes, both recently identified HLA-C-restricted and well-studied HLA-B-restricted. It was the public TCR beta signatures that indicated both CMV infection and matching HLA type.

TCRdb used MiXCR to reprocess the reads, holding one entry per CDR3 protein. The sample consists of 140,000 to 150,000 distinct CDR3 sequences, about 32% of them appearing once. Study findings and constraints: Cumulative public TCR beta family frequency identified CMV carriers with the relevant HLA. Dominating the ex vivo response were HLA-C-restricted CMV-specific TCR beta clonotypes.

Comments on this clonotype: As yet, its antigen is unknown.

The CDR3 has 16 amino acids. J was trimmed by 7 bases and V by 4 bases; bases with no gene match: 13. The origin of this receptor is a human donor in good health (CMV status not recorded). Some clones in this sample may be carry-over from other donors' samples. The chain uses TRBV12-3 or TRBV12-4 and TRBJ2-1; 7 nucleotides match TRBD1. Sequenced material: CD8+ T cells from cultured PBMCs, taken from culture after CMV antigen stimulation. This chain's CDR3 is CASSYSQGDVLNEQFF. The DNA of the CDR3 is TGTGCCAGCAGTTATAGTCAGGGGGACGTACTAAATGAGCAGTTCTTC.